The clone carrying this T cell receptor beta chain has ten or more counts. Its specificity is unknown. This record comes from a study of CD8 T cells in ankylosing spondylitis. Whole-study findings and limits: Disease-linked clones had a CD8+ phenotype and relatively low frequency in peripheral blood.

The CDR3 spans 14 residues. In TCRdb, the 5' RACE reads were re-called with MiXCR into one record per CDR3 protein. The data show about 69,000 distinct CDR3 sequences, under 5.5% seen once. Sequenced sample: blood, either unsorted or a sorted T cell fraction (not recorded which). This clonotype originated in a male donor with ankylosing spondylitis or in good health (not recorded which). This rearrangement joins TRBV21-1 to TRBJ2-7; no DNA check was done on the table's D call, TRBD2. TRBV21-1 is a recognized pseudogene. The CDR3: CASTAGRAPTEQYF. The DNA of the CDR3 is TGTGCCAGCACGGCGGGTCGGGCTCCCACCGAGCAGTACTTC.